Listed below are T cell receptor beta chains from one sample, sequenced in a study of CD8 T cells in ankylosing spondylitis. TCRdb re-called the 5' RACE reads through MiXCR, storing one row per CDR3 protein. The sample carries about 90,000 distinct CDR3 sequences, roughly 8.5% recorded once. The sequenced sample consisted of blood, either unsorted or a sorted T cell fraction (not recorded which). Receptors originate from a male donor with ankylosing spondylitis. The CDR3 runs from the conserved cysteine through the conserved F or W. Each record gives: J gene, V gene, clone size, D gene, CDR3 protein, CDR3 DNA. D genes are given only for firm matches. Where a row states a size, it is once, few, many or the class of an expanded clone; other rows omit it.

TRBJ2-1 TRBV7-2 many . CASSLVARGSQYNEQFF TGTGCCAGCAGCTTAGTCGCCCGCGGGTCCCAATACAATGAGCAGTTCTTC
TRBJ2-1 TRBV7-9 few TRBD2 CASTPGGYNEQFF TGTGCCAGCACCCCGGGAGGCTACAATGAGCAGTTCTTC
TRBJ2-1 TRBV10-3 many . CAISESDNYNEQFF TGTGCCATCAGTGAGAGCGACAACTACAATGAGCAGTTCTTC
TRBJ1-5 TRBV7-9 many . CASSLGGTGTRNQPQHF TGTGCCAGCAGCTTAGGAGGCACAGGGACTCGCAATCAGCCCCAGCATTTT
TRBJ2-3 TRBV5-4 few . CASSLDAGMDTQYF TGTGCCAGCAGCTTGGACGCGGGGATGGATACGCAGTATTTT
TRBJ1-5 TRBV7-9 . . CASSSADRGRNQPQHF TGTGCCAGCAGCTCTGCGGACCGGGGTCGAAATCAGCCCCAGCATTTT
TRBJ2-5 TRBV7-8 few TRBD1 CASSLAFPTGGGLGETQYF TGTGCCAGCAGCTTAGCGTTTCCGACAGGGGGTGGTCTTGGGGAGACCCAGTACTTC
TRBJ1-5 TRBV20-1 many . CSASEWGIYQPQHF TGCAGTGCTAGTGAGTGGGGAATCTATCAGCCCCAGCATTTT
TRBJ2-3 TRBV7-2 . TRBD2 CASSLWAGGETDTQYF TGTGCCAGCAGCTTATGGGCGGGAGGTGAAACAGATACGCAGTATTTT
TRBJ2-3 TRBV14 . . CASSQDSKTDTQYF TGTGCCAGCAGCCAAGACAGTAAAACAGATACGCAGTATTTT
TRBJ1-2 TRBV9 . TRBD1 CASSMTGGYGYTF TGTGCCAGCAGTATGACAGGGGGATATGGCTACACCTTC
TRBJ2-1 TRBV30 few . CAWSRDGGNEQFF TGTGCCTGGAGTAGGGACGGGGGAAATGAGCAGTTCTTC
TRBJ1-1 TRBV12-5 many . CASGLAGLNTEAFF TGTGCTAGTGGTTTGGCAGGCCTGAACACTGAAGCTTTCTTT
TRBJ1-1 TRBV7-9 few TRBD1 CASSSDRGMNTEAFF TGTGCCAGCAGCTCAGACAGGGGTATGAACACTGAAGCTTTCTTT
TRBJ2-3 TRBV28 many TRBD2 CASSLTGTNGASTDTQYF TGTGCCAGCAGTCTTACCGGGACTAACGGAGCTAGCACAGATACGCAGTATTTT
TRBJ1-5 TRBV24-1 many . CATSDGSNQPQHF TGTGCCACCAGTGATGGCAGCAATCAGCCCCAGCATTTT
TRBJ2-7 TRBV15 many . CATSRGTGMSYEQYF TGTGCCACCAGCAGAGGTACAGGAATGAGCTACGAGCAGTACTTC
TRBJ2-1 TRBV20-1 many . CSARFFSGPYNEQFF TGCAGTGCTAGATTCTTCAGCGGGCCATACAATGAGCAGTTCTTC
TRBJ2-3 TRBV7-9 few TRBD2 CASSLGTWTSGPDTQYF TGTGCCAGCAGCCTAGGGACCTGGACTAGCGGACCAGATACGCAGTATTTT
TRBJ2-7 TRBV20-1 many . CSARGVTGFEQYF TGCAGTGCTAGAGGTGTCACAGGGTTCGAGCAGTACTTC
TRBJ2-1 TRBV30 few . CAWTEFYGALSYNEQFF TGTGCCTGGACAGAGTTCTACGGGGCGCTATCCTACAATGAGCAGTTCTTC
TRBJ1-3 TRBV28 . . CASGHTGTNLKFTGNTIYF TGTGCCAGCGGACACACCGGGACCAACCTAAAATTTACCGGAAACACCATATATTTT
TRBJ1-1 TRBV6-6 few . CASSGAENTEAFF TGTGCCAGCAGCGGCGCCGAGAACACTGAAGCTTTCTTT
TRBJ1-2 TRBV27 . . CASSLGRTYGYTF TGTGCCAGCAGTTTAGGCAGGACGTATGGCTACACCTTC
TRBJ2-6 TRBV13 . TRBD1 CASSARQGTNSGANVLTF TGTGCCAGCAGCGCCAGACAGGGGACAAACTCTGGGGCCAACGTCCTGACTTTC
TRBJ2-5 TRBV7-9 few . CASFPTAEETQYF TGTGCCAGTTTCCCGACAGCGGAAGAGACCCAGTACTTC
TRBJ2-3 TRBV7-9 many TRBD2 CASSRTSETDTQYF TGTGCCAGCAGCCGGACTAGCGAAACAGATACGCAGTATTTT
TRBJ2-3 TRBV24-1 many TRBD2 CATSELAGDTQYF TGTGCCACCAGTGAACTAGCGGGGGATACGCAGTATTTT
TRBJ2-7 TRBV12-3/TRBV12-4 many . CASSFGGGAYEQYF TGTGCCAGCAGTTTTGGTGGAGGGGCCTACGAGCAGTACTTC
TRBJ2-1 TRBV2 . . CASITSITYNEQFF TGTGCCAGCATTACTAGCATCACCTACAATGAGCAGTTCTTC
TRBJ2-3 TRBV4-1 . TRBD2 CASSQGPGGPDTQYF TGCGCCAGCAGCCAAGGGCCGGGAGGGCCAGATACGCAGTATTTT
TRBJ2-1 TRBV5-6 . TRBD2 CASSLDGGSGNEQFF TGTGCCAGCAGCTTGGATGGCGGGAGTGGCAATGAGCAGTTCTTC
TRBJ1-2 TRBV11-2 many . CASSQEGRGFGYTF TGTGCCAGCAGCCAGGAGGGCAGGGGATTCGGCTACACCTTC
TRBJ1-4 TRBV7-9 many TRBD1 CASSLRQGDEKLFF TGTGCCAGCAGCTTGCGTCAGGGGGATGAAAAACTGTTTTTT
TRBJ1-5 TRBV15 . . CSNQPQHF TGTAGCAATCAGCCCCAGCATTTT
TRBJ1-5 TRBV20-1 few . CSAIRRSISNQPQHF TGCAGTGCAATCCGTCGGTCGATTAGTAATCAGCCCCAGCATTTT
TRBJ2-1 TRBV6-4 few . CASSDSIQSSYNEQFF TGTGCCAGCAGTGACTCGATACAGAGCTCCTACAATGAGCAGTTCTTC
TRBJ2-3 TRBV27 . . CASSLLLDFTDTQYF TGTGCCAGCAGTTTACTACTGGATTTCACAGATACGCAGTATTTT
TRBJ2-2 TRBV13 few TRBD1 CASSVRDRGTGELFF TGTGCCAGCAGCGTCCGGGACAGGGGCACCGGGGAGCTGTTTTTT
TRBJ1-2 TRBV7-9 . . CASSLSLGREGYTF TGTGCCAGCAGCTTGTCGCTGGGGCGCGAGGGCTACACCTTC
TRBJ2-2 TRBV12-3/TRBV12-4 . TRBD1 CASSPLGTVNTGELFF TGTGCCAGCAGTCCTTTAGGGACAGTAAACACCGGGGAGCTGTTTTTT
TRBJ2-3 TRBV11-2 many . CASSLGGAAGTDTQYF TGTGCCAGCAGCTTAGGGGGGGCGGCGGGCACAGATACGCAGTATTTT
TRBJ1-1 TRBV7-2 few . CASSAAPGGVEAFF TGTGCCAGCAGCGCAGCCCCGGGGGGAGTGGAAGCTTTCTTT
TRBJ2-7 TRBV18 . TRBD1 CASSLDRGYYEQYF TGTGCCAGCTCTCTCGACAGGGGGTACTACGAGCAGTACTTC
TRBJ2-1 TRBV5-1 many TRBD2 CASSLDGGRGYNEQFF TGCGCCAGCAGCTTGGATGGCGGGAGGGGCTACAATGAGCAGTTCTTC
TRBJ1-1 TRBV27 few . CASSSLGLNTEAFF TGTGCCAGCAGCTCTCTTGGGTTGAACACTGAAGCTTTCTTT
TRBJ1-2 TRBV29-1 few TRBD1 CSVDRVYGYTF TGCAGCGTCGACAGGGTGTATGGCTACACCTTC
TRBJ2-5 TRBV25-1 many . CASSEYGGLETQYF TGTGCCAGCAGTGAATATGGAGGGTTGGAGACCCAGTACTTC
TRBJ2-3 TRBV5-4 . . CASRRGEDTQYF TGTGCCAGCAGGAGGGGGGAGGATACGCAGTATTTT
TRBJ2-7 TRBV27 few . CASSFGRSYEQYF TGTGCCAGCAGTTTTGGCAGATCCTACGAGCAGTACTTC
TRBJ1-2 TRBV7-9 many . CASSLSANYGYTF TGTGCCAGCAGCTTATCAGCAAACTATGGCTACACCTTC
TRBJ2-2 TRBV12-5 many . CASGLGGKNTGELFF TGTGCTAGTGGTTTAGGGGGAAAGAACACCGGGGAGCTGTTTTTT
TRBJ1-2 TRBV6-1 many TRBD1 CASSKGTVGVEGYTF TGTGCCAGCAGTAAAGGGACAGTGGGCGTAGAAGGCTACACCTTC
TRBJ2-1 TRBV7-8 many . CASSPLAPTANEQFF TGTGCCAGCAGCCCTTTAGCGCCTACCGCGAATGAGCAGTTCTTC
TRBJ2-7 TRBV20-1 few . CSAHSKRYEQYF TGCAGTGCTCACTCTAAGCGTTACGAGCAGTACTTC